Listed below are T cell receptor beta chains from one sample, sequenced in a study of blood T cell repertoires in COVID-19. Sequenced by immunoSEQ multiplex PCR; TCRdb stores in-frame clones only, minus some. Found here are 200,000 to 300,000 clones, approximately 86% of them singletons; the top ten hold 1.3% to 1.5%. The sample consisted of peripheral blood. Every receptor here comes from a man older than 75 with acute or convalescent COVID-19. The CDR3 runs from the conserved cysteine through the conserved F or W. D genes are given only for firm matches. Some rows mark clone size as missing; the rest say once, few, many or name a class of expanded clone.

cdr3_length j_call clone_size d_call v_call cdr3_nt cdr3_aa
15 TRBJ2-7 - - TRBV5-4 TGTGCCAGCAGCACCCCGACTGGGAGCTCCTACGAGCAGTACTTC CASSTPTGSSYEQYF
16 TRBJ2-5 - TRBD2 TRBV10-3 TGTGCCATCAGTGAGCTAGCGGGGGGCCTCCAAGAGACCCAGTACTTC CAISELAGGLQETQYF
15 TRBJ2-6 - - TRBV9 TGTGCCAGCAGCGTAGGCGTTTATGGGGCCAACGTCCTGACTTTC CASSVGVYGANVLTF
14 TRBJ2-1 - - TRBV10-3 TGTGCCATCAGTGACCAGGGGAGGGGCAATGAGCAGTTCTTC CAISDQGRGNEQFF
16 TRBJ2-6 - TRBD1 TRBV6-2/TRBV6-3 TGTGCCAGCAGCCGACAGGGGGCCTCTGGGGCCAACGTCCTGACTTTC CASSRQGASGANVLTF
16 TRBJ2-6 - - TRBV9 TGTGCCAGCAGCGACCTATCGGGCTCTGGGGCCAACGTCCTGACTTTC CASSDLSGSGANVLTF
15 TRBJ2-7 - TRBD2 TRBV7-8 TGTGCCAGCAGCTTATTGGTTGGGGGGGTCTACGAGCAGTACTTC CASSLLVGGVYEQYF
17 TRBJ1-5 - - TRBV19 TGTGCCAGTAGTCTGCGCTTAGGGAGGTCTAGCAATCAGCCCCAGCATTTT CASSLRLGRSSNQPQHF
15 TRBJ2-1 - TRBD2 TRBV28 TGTGCCAGCAGAGAAAGGACTAGTTATTACAATGAGCAGTTCTTC CASRERTSYYNEQFF
13 TRBJ1-1 - - TRBV7-2 TGTGCCAGCAGCTTAACGCCGCCTAACGAAGCTTTCTTT CASSLTPPNEAFF
15 TRBJ2-5 - - TRBV10-3 TGTGCCATCAGTGCTGGGACAAGGAGTGAGGAGACCCAGTACTTC CAISAGTRSEETQYF
12 TRBJ1-2 - - TRBV29-1 TGCAGCGTCGCGACAGGAGGCTATGGCTACACCTTC CSVATGGYGYTF
15 TRBJ2-3 once TRBD2 TRBV7-9 TGTGCCAGCAGCTTAGACCTAGCGGGAGTGGATACGCAGTATTTT CASSLDLAGVDTQYF
15 TRBJ1-6 few TRBD1 TRBV2 TGTGCCAGCAGTGGTGAGGGACAGGGGAATTCACCCCTCCACTTT CASSGEGQGNSPLHF
14 TRBJ1-5 - TRBD1 TRBV9 TGTGCCAGCAGCGTGACAGGGAGTAATCAGCCCCAGCATTTT CASSVTGSNQPQHF
12 TRBJ1-2 - TRBD1 TRBV28 TGTGCCAGCCGTAGGGGGCCCAATGGCTACACCTTC CASRRGPNGYTF
17 TRBJ1-1 - TRBD1 TRBV6-4 TGTGCCAGCAGAAGAACTCCTTGGGACAGGGAGAACACTGAAGCTTTCTTT CASRRTPWDRENTEAFF
19 TRBJ2-1 - TRBD2 TRBV7-2 TGTGCCAGCAGCTCCCAAAGTGGGGGCTGGACTAGCGGGACCAATGAGCAGTTCTTC CASSSQSGGWTSGTNEQFF
15 TRBJ2-1 - TRBD2 TRBV3-1/TRBV3-2 TGTGCCAGCAGTCAATGGACTAGCAGAGACAATGAGCAGTTCTTC CASSQWTSRDNEQFF
14 TRBJ2-5 - TRBD1 TRBV11-3 TGTGCCAGCAGCCTGACAGGGGTCTCAGAGACCCAGTACTTC CASSLTGVSETQYF
16 TRBJ1-5 - TRBD1 TRBV7-2 TGTGCCAGCAGCTGGCGGACAGGGTATAGCAATCAGCCCCAGCATTTT CASSWRTGYSNQPQHF
16 TRBJ2-3 - TRBD1 TRBV7-2 TGTGCCAGCAGCCCAAAAGGGGGCGCCGGCACAGATACGCAGTATTTT CASSPKGGAGTDTQYF
15 TRBJ2-5 - TRBD2 TRBV5-1 TGCGCCAGCAGCTTAGCGGGGGGTCCCCAAGAGACCCAGTACTTC CASSLAGGPQETQYF
16 TRBJ1-6 - - TRBV6-2/TRBV6-3 TGTGCCAGCAGCGACAGGACTGCGTCTATCCGTTCACCCCTCCACTTT CASSDRTASIRSPLHF
14 TRBJ1-2 - - TRBV29-1 TGCAGCGTTGAATCGTCCGTCAGTAACTATGGCTACACCTTC CSVESSVSNYGYTF
15 TRBJ1-5 few TRBD1 TRBV19 TGTGCCAGTAGTATAATGGGACAGGGGAATCAGCCCCAGCATTTT CASSIMGQGNQPQHF
14 TRBJ1-3 - TRBD1 TRBV18 TGTGCCAGCTCACGGGACAGCTCTGGAAACACCATATATTTT CASSRDSSGNTIYF
10 TRBJ1-1 - - TRBV12-3/TRBV12-4 TGTGCCAGCAGTAGACTTGAAGCTTTCTTT CASSRLEAFF
15 TRBJ1-4 - - TRBV6-5 TGTGCCAGCAGTTACTCGAGGGACTTTAATGAAAAACTGTTTTTT CASSYSRDFNEKLFF
16 TRBJ2-1 - - TRBV11-1 TGTGCCAGCAGCCTCCCCCCGGCAGGGTTTTACAATGAGCAGTTCTTC CASSLPPAGFYNEQFF
13 TRBJ2-2 few TRBD2 TRBV29-1 TGCAGCGTTCTAGCGGGGGGCGCCGGGGAGCTGTTTTTT CSVLAGGAGELFF
13 TRBJ2-2 - - TRBV12-3/TRBV12-4 TGTGCCAGCAGTTTACAAGCGACCGGGGAGCTGTTTTTT CASSLQATGELFF
15 TRBJ1-2 - TRBD1 TRBV7-2 TGTGCCAGCAGCTTAGTCGCAGGGGGCGACTATGGCTACACCTTC CASSLVAGGDYGYTF
13 TRBJ1-1 - - TRBV19 TGTGCCAGTTTAAACAGGGATCGGTCTGAAGCTTTCTTT CASLNRDRSEAFF
16 TRBJ1-3 - - TRBV6-2/TRBV6-3 TGTGCCAGCAGTTATTCCCCCAGGGCGCGTGGAAACACCATATATTTT CASSYSPRARGNTIYF
14 TRBJ2-3 - - TRBV28 TGTGCCAGCAGTTTTATAGGGGGACCAGATACGCAGTATTTT CASSFIGGPDTQYF
17 TRBJ2-5 - - TRBV5-6 TGTGCCAGCAGCTTACGAACGGGGTCGCAGGCGGTGGAGACCCAGTACTTC CASSLRTGSQAVETQYF
15 TRBJ2-6 - - TRBV18 TGTGCCAGCTCACCAGGGGGGGCCGGGGCCAACGTCCTGACTTTC CASSPGGAGANVLTF
16 TRBJ2-3 - TRBD1 TRBV5-5 TGTGCCAGCAGCTTGTTCTTAGGGGGCTCGTCGGATACGCAGTATTTT CASSLFLGGSSDTQYF
14 TRBJ2-7 - TRBD2 TRBV6-5 TGTGCCAGCACCGAGACTAGCGGGAGTCACGAGCAGTACTTC CASTETSGSHEQYF
16 TRBJ1-2 - TRBD1 TRBV6-6 TGTGCCAGCAGTTACATGGGACAGGCTATTGTGGAGGGCTACACCTTC CASSYMGQAIVEGYTF
15 TRBJ2-3 - - TRBV5-1 TGCGCCAGCAGCTTGGAAGCCTCTAGCACAGATACGCAGTATTTT CASSLEASSTDTQYF
14 TRBJ1-4 - - TRBV19 TGTGCCAGTAAGGTCGACAGGTCTAATGAAAAACTGTTTTTT CASKVDRSNEKLFF
15 TRBJ2-3 once TRBD2 TRBV5-1 TGCGCCAGCAGCTTACAGACTAGCGGGGTAGATACGCAGTATTTT CASSLQTSGVDTQYF
13 TRBJ1-2 - - TRBV29-1 TGCAGCGTTTTCGGGACAAATAACTATGGCTACACCTTC CSVFGTNNYGYTF
15 TRBJ2-1 - TRBD2 TRBV6-5 TGTGCCAGCAGTCGAGCGGGAGGTGGGTACAATGAGCAGTTCTTC CASSRAGGGYNEQFF
14 TRBJ1-2 - - TRBV28 TGTGCCAGCAGTTCGGGAGGGGGGAAACATGGCTACACCTTC CASSSGGGKHGYTF
15 TRBJ1-5 - - TRBV19 TGTGCCAGTAGCGAGCAGGGGACCCGCAATCAGCCCCAGCATTTT CASSEQGTRNQPQHF
14 TRBJ1-1 - - TRBV6-5 TGTGCCAGCAGCCAGGGACATCTGAACACTGAAGCTTTCTTT CASSQGHLNTEAFF
16 TRBJ2-2 - TRBD1 TRBV18 TGTGCCAGCTCCCTTCGGAGGACAGGGAACACCGGGGAGCTGTTTTTT CASSLRRTGNTGELFF
15 TRBJ2-3 - TRBD2 TRBV15 TGTGCCACCAGCAGAGTGGCGGGGGGGCCTGTTACGCAGTATTTT CATSRVAGGPVTQYF
11 TRBJ2-7 - - TRBV27 TGTGCCAGCAGGGCGGGGAACGAGCAGTACTTC CASRAGNEQYF
14 TRBJ2-7 once TRBD2 TRBV3-1/TRBV3-2 TGTGCCAGCAGCCCGCGGACTAGAACCTACGAGCAGTACTTC CASSPRTRTYEQYF
12 TRBJ2-1 - - TRBV28 TGTGCCAGCACCTCTGTTGTTCGGGAGCAGTTCTTC CASTSVVREQFF
17 TRBJ2-1 - - TRBV6-2/TRBV6-3 TGTGCCAGCAGTTACTCGATTGGTGTAGAGGGTCACAATGAGCAGTTCTTC CASSYSIGVEGHNEQFF
16 TRBJ2-2 - TRBD2 TRBV6-5 TGTGCCAGCAGTTATTCCGGGACTAGCGGGAGTAAGGAGCTGTTTTTT CASSYSGTSGSKELFF
15 TRBJ2-7 - - TRBV5-1 TGCGCCAGCGCCCGTGGGGGCTCCGGCTCCTACGAGCAGTACTTC CASARGGSGSYEQYF